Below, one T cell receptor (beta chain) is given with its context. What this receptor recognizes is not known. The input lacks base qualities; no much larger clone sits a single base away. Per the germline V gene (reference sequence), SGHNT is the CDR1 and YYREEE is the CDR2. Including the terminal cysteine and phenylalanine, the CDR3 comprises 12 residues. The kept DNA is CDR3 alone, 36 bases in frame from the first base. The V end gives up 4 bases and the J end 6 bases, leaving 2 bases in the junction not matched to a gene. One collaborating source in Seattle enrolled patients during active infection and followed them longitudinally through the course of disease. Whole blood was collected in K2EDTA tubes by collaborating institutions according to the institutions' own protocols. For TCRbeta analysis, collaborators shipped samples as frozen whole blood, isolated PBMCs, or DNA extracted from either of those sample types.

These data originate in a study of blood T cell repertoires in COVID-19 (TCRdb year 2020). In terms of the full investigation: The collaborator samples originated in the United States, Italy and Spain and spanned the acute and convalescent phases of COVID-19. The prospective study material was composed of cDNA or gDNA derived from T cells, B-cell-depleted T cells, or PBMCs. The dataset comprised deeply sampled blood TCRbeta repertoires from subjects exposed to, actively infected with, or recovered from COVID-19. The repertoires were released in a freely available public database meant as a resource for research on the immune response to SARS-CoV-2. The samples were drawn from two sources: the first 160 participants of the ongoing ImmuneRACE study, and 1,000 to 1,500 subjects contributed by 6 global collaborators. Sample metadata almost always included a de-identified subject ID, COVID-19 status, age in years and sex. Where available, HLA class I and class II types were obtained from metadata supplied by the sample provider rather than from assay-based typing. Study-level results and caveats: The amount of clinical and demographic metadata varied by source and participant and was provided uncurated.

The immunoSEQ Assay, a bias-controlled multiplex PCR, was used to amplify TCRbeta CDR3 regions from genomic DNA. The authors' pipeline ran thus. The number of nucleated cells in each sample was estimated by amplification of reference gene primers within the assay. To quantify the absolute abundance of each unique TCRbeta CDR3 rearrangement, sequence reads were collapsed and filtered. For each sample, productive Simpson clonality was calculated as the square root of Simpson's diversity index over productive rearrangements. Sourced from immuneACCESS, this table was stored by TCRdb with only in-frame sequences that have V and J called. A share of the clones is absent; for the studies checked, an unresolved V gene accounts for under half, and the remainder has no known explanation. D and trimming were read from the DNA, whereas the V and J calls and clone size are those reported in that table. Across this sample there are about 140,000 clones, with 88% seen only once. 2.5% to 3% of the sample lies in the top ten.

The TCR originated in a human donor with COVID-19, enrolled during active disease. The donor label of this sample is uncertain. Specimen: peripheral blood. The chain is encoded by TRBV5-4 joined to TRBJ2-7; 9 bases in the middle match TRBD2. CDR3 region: CASSELAGEQYF. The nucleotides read TGTGCCAGCAGCGAACTAGCGGGCGAGCAGTACTTC.